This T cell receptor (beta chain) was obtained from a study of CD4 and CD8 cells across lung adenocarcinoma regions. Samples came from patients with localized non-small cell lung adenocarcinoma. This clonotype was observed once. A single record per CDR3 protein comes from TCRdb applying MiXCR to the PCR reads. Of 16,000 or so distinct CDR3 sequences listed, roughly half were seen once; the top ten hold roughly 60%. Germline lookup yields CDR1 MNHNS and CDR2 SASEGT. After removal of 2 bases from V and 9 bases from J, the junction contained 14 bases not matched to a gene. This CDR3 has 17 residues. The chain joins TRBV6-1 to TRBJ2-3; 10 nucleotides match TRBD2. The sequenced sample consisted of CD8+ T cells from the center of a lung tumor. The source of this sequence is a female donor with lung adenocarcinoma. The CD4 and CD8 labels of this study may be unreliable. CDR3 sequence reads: CASSEYGLAGDLETQYF. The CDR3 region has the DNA TGTGCCAGCAGTGAATACGGTCTAGCGGGAGACTTGGAGACGCAGTATTTT.